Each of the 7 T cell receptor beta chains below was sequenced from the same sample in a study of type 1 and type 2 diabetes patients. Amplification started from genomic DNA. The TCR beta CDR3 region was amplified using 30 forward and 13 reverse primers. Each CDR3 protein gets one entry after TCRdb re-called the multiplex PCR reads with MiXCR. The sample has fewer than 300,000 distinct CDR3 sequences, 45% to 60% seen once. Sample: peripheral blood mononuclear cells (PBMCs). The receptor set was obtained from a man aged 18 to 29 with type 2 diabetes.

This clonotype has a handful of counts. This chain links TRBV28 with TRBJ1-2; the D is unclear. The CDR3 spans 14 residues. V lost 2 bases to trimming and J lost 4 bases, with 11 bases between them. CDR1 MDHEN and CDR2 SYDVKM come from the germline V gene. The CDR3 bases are TGTGCCAGCAGTTTAATGGCGCGGACCTATGGCTACACCTTC. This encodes CASSLMARTYGYTF.

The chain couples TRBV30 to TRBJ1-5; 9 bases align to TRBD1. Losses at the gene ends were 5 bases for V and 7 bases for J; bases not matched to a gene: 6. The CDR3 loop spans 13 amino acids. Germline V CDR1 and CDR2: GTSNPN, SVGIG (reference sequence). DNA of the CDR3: TGTGCCTGGTCTAGGGGACAGGGACAGCCCCAGCATTTT. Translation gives CAWSRGQGQPQHF. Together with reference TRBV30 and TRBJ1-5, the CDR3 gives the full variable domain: SQTIHQWPATLVQPVGSPLSLECTVEGTSNPNLYWYRQAAGRGLQLLFYSVGIGQISSEVPQNLSASRPQDRQFILSSKKLLLSDSGFYLCAWSRGQGQPQHFGDGTRLSIL.

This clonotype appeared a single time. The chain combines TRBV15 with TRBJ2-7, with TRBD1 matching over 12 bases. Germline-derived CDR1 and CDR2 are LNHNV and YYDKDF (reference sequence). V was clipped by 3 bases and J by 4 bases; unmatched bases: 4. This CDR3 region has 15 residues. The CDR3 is CATSRGQGAGYEQYF. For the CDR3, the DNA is TGTGCCACCAGCAGGGGACAGGGGGCGGGATACGAGCAGTACTTC.

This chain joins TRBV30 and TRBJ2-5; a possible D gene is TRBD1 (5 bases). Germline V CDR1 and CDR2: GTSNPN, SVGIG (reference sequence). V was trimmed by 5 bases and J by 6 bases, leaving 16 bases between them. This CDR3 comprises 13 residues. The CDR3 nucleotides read TGTGCCTGGGGGGTGGGCAGGGCAAAGACCCAGTACTTC. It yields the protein CAWGVGRAKTQYF.

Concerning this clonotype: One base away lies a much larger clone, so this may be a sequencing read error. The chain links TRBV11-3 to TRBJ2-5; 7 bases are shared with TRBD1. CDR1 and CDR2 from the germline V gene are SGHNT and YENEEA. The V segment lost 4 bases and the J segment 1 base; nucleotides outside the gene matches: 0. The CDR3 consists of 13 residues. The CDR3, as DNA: TGTGCCAGCAGCTGGGACAGCCAAGAGACCCAGTACTTC. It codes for CASSWDSQETQYF.

CDR3 sequence reads: CASSSGQGRGYTF. CDR3 nucleotide sequence: TGTGCCAGCAGCTCGGGTCAGGGTAGGGGCTACACCTTC. The genes are TRBV9 and TRBJ1-2; weak D call: TRBD1 (5 bases). Germline V CDR1 and CDR2: SGDLS, YYNGEE. This CDR3 has 13 amino acids. V dropped 4 bases and J dropped 8 bases, with 15 bases sitting between them.

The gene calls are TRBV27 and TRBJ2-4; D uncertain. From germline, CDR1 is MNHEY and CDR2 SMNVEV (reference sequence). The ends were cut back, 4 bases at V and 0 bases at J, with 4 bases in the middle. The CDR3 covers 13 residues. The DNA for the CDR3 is TGTGCCAGCAGTTCACTAGCCAAAAACATTCAGTACTTC. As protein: CASSSLAKNIQYF.